The source of this T cell receptor (beta chain) is a study of post-analysis software for immune sequencing data. Carried by the TCR beta cDNA libraries were unique molecular identifiers. TCRdb independently ran MiXCR on the PCR reads; one entry per CDR3 protein. The sample carries about 260,000 distinct CDR3 sequences, 36% recorded once. General study findings and limits: Higher frequency in patients than in controls was seen for about five TRBV segments, with TRBV5-6, TRBV5-1 and TRBV20-1 among them. F measure clustering grouped samples strongly by preparation batch.

This clonotype was observed at least ten times. Its antigen remains unidentified. CDR1 SGHRS and CDR2 YFSETQ come from the germline V gene. Trimming left V 0 bases short and J 6 bases short, with 9 bases between. The CDR3 consists of 14 residues. The clonotype originates from a girl aged 10 to 17 with multiple sclerosis. Sequencing input: blood. The chain joins TRBV5-1 to TRBJ1-4; a weak D match, TRBD1 (6 bases). The CDR3 region is CASSLVQGDEKLFF. CDR3 DNA sequence: TGCGCCAGCAGCTTGGTACAGGGAGATGAAAAACTGTTTTTT.